This T cell receptor (beta chain) was identified during a study of T-cell reconstitution after alpha-beta-depleted transplantation in children. This clonotype showed up many times. Germline V gene lookup returns CDR1 DFQATT and CDR2 SNEGSKA (reference sequence). This CDR3 comprises 13 residues. V was pared by 0 bases and J by 0 bases, with 6 bases between. Construction of the TCRbeta library involved unique molecular identifiers. Each CDR3 protein gets one entry after TCRdb re-called the PCR reads with MiXCR. This table holds some 600,000 distinct CDR3 sequences, approximately 15% found once. The sequence came from a human donor who donated a stem cell graft to a child with acute myeloid leukemia. The V and J genes are TRBV20-1 and TRBJ2-7; D gene unclear. Sequenced here: PBMCs from the stem cell graft donor, sampled from the stem cell graft. In DNA form, the CDR3 reads TGCAGTGCTAGAGATCGAGTCTCCTACGAGCAGTACTTC. Protein: CSARDRVSYEQYF.